A few counts support the clone carrying this T cell receptor beta chain. Antigen unknown. CDR3 size: 15 residues. V was clipped by 6 bases and J by 5 bases, with 14 bases between them. Germline V gives CDR1 MNHNS, CDR2 SASEGT. The data were taken from a study of response to subunit inactivated influenza vaccine. Broader study findings: Few new T cells, the authors suggested, are recruited by each seasonal influenza vaccination.

MiXCR, run by TCRdb on the RT-PCR reads, gives a single entry per CDR3 protein. The table shows about 500,000 distinct CDR3 sequences, with around 13% occurring only once. The TCR comes from a man in his fifties who received an inactivated influenza vaccine. The input for sequencing was PBMCs from blood, taken roughly 47 days after vaccination. The chain is built from TRBV6-1 and TRBJ2-6; D is possibly TRBD1 (5 bases). The chain's CDR3 is CASSPDSSWANVLTF. The CDR3 DNA sequence: TGTGCCAGCAGCCCCGACAGTTCGTGGGCCAACGTCCTGACTTTC.